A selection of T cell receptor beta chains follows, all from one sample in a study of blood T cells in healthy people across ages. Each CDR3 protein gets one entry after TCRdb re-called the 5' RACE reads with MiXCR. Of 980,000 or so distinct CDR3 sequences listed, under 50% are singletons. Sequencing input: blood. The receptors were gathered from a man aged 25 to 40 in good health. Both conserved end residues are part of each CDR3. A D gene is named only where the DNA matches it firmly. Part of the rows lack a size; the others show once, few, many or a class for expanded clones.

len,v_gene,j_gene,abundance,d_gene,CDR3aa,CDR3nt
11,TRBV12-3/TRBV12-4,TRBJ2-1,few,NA,CASSLGGQQFF,TGTGCCAGCAGTTTAGGGGGCCAGCAGTTCTTC
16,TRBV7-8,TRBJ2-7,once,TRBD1,CASSLAWGQANYEQYF,TGTGCCAGCAGCTTAGCGTGGGGACAGGCTAACTACGAGCAGTACTTC
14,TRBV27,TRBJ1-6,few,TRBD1,CASTLGQANSPLHF,TGTGCCAGCACCTTAGGACAGGCTAATTCACCCCTCCACTTT
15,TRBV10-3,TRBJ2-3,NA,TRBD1,CAISGGQGITDTQSF,TGTGCCATCAGTGGGGGACAGGGGATAACAGATACGCAGTCTTTT
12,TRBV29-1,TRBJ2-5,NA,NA,CSVGDGRETQYF,TGCAGCGTTGGTGACGGAAGAGAGACCCAGTACTTC
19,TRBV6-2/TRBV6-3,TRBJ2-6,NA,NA,CASSYGIGHLVSGANVLTF,TGTGCCAGCAGTTACGGCATAGGGCACTTGGTCTCTGGGGCCAACGTCCTGACTTTC
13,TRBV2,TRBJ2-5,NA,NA,CASITGGYDEQYF,TGTGCCAGCATAACCGGGGGCTACGATGAGCAGTACTTC
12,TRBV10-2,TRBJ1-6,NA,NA,CATAASESPLHF,TGCGCCACCGCGGCGTCGGAATCACCCCTCCACTTT
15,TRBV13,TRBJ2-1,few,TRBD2,CASSTRLAGAYEQFF,TGTGCCAGCAGCACCCGCCTAGCGGGGGCCTATGAGCAGTTCTTC
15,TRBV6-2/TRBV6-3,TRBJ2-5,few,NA,CASSYSIGYQETQYF,TGTGCCAGCAGTTACTCGATCGGCTACCAAGAGACCCAGTACTTC
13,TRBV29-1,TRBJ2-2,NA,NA,CSVDSVGTGELFF,TGCAGCGTTGATAGTGTAGGGACCGGGGAGCTGTTTTTT
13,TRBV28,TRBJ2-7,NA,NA,CASRGGLAREQYF,TGTGCCAGCCGAGGGGGGCTAGCACGCGAGCAGTACTTC
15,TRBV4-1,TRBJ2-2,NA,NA,CASSQVRVGTGELFF,TGCGCCAGCAGCCAAGTTCGGGTTGGCACCGGGGAGCTGTTTTTT
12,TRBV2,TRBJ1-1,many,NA,CASSDPRKEAFF,TGTGCCAGCAGTGACCCCAGAAAGGAAGCTTTCTTT
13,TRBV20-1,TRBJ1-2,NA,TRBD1,CSARLDRVNGYTF,TGCAGTGCTAGACTGGACAGGGTAAATGGCTACACCTTC
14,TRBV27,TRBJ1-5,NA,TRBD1,CASSFSGTVQPQHF,TGTGCCAGCAGTTTCTCCGGGACAGTTCAGCCCCAGCATTTT
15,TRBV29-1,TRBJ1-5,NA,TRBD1,CSGNRGRLCNQPQHF,TGCAGCGGTAACAGGGGGCGCCTTTGCAATCAGCCCCAGCATTTT
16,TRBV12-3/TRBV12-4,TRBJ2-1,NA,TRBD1,CASSLGTGLTLNEQFF,TGTGCCAGCAGTTTGGGGACAGGGTTAACTCTCAATGAGCAGTTCTTC
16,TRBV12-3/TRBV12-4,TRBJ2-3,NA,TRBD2,CASSFPGTISRDTQYF,TGTGCCAGCAGTTTCCCGGGGACTATCTCTCGGGATACGCAGTATTTT
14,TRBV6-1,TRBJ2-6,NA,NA,CASSDLSGANVLTF,TGTGCCAGCAGTGACCTGTCTGGGGCCAACGTCCTGACTTTC
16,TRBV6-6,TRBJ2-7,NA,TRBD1,CASSWGTGRGSYEQYF,TGTGCCAGCAGTTGGGGGACAGGGAGGGGATCCTACGAGCAGTACTTC
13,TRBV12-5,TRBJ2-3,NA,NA,CASSDAAPDTQYF,TGTGCTAGTTCGGACGCGGCTCCAGATACGCAGTATTTT
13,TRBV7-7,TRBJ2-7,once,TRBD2,CASSSERGFEQYF,TGTGCTAGCAGCTCAGAGCGGGGGTTTGAGCAGTACTTC
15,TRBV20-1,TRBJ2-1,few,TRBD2,CSARVGGGGPNEQFF,TGCAGTGCTAGAGTAGGCGGGGGGGGCCCCAATGAGCAGTTCTTC
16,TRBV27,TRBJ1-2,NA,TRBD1,CASRSGMGQGLSGYTF,TGTGCCAGCAGGAGCGGGATGGGACAGGGATTGTCTGGCTACACCTTC
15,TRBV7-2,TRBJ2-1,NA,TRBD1,CASGTGTARYNEQFF,TGTGCCAGCGGGACCGGGACAGCGCGCTACAATGAGCAGTTCTTC
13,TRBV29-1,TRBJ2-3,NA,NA,CSVAPGGSDAQYF,TGCAGCGTTGCACCCGGCGGCTCAGATGCGCAGTATTTT
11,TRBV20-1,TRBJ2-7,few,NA,CSGVLNYEQYF,TGCAGTGGAGTTCTCAACTACGAGCAGTACTTC
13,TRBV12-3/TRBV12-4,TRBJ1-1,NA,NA,CASSLNSGTEAFF,TGTGCCAGCAGTTTAAACAGCGGCACTGAAGCTTTCTTT
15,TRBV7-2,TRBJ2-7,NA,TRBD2,CASSLQTSGVYEQYF,TGTGCCAGCAGCTTACAGACTAGCGGGGTCTACGAGCAGTACTTC
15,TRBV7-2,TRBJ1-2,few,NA,CASSLQSGAVYGYTF,TGTGCCAGCAGCTTACAGTCGGGGGCGGTCTATGGCTACACCTTC
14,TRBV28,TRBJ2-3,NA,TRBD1,CVSSYRDSANTQYF,TGTGTCAGCAGTTATCGGGACAGTGCAAATACGCAGTATTTT
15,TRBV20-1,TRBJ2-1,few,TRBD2,CSARGARGAPNEQFF,TGCAGTGCTAGAGGAGCGCGGGGGGCCCCAAATGAGCAGTTCTTC
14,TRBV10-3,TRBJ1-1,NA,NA,CAIRARGQNTEAFF,TGTGCCATCAGGGCCCGGGGACAGAACACTGAAGCTTTCTTT
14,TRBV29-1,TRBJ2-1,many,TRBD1,CSGAGTGVYNEQFF,TGCAGCGGGGCCGGGACAGGGGTTTACAATGAGCAGTTCTTC
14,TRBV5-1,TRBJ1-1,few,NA,CASSLESGLTEAFF,TGCGCCAGCAGCTTGGAATCCGGGCTTACTGAAGCTTTCTTT
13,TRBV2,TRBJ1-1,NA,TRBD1,CASSEIQGQIAFF,TGTGCCAGCAGTGAAATACAGGGGCAAATAGCTTTCTTT
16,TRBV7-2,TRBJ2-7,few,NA,CASSLEGRVFSLEQYF,TGTGCCAGCAGCTTAGAAGGCAGGGTCTTTTCCCTCGAGCAGTACTTC
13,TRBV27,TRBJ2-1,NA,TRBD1,CASSLRGGETQFF,TGTGCCAGCAGTTTGAGAGGGGGCGAGACCCAGTTCTTC
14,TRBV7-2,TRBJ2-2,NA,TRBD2,CASSRTSANAELFF,TGTGCCAGCAGCCGGACTAGCGCTAACGCGGAGCTGTTTTTT
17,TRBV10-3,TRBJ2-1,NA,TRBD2,CAISESLWRGGQSEQFF,TGTGCCATCAGTGAGTCTCTTTGGCGGGGGGGCCAGAGTGAGCAGTTCTTC
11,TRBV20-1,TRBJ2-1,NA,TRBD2,CSARDGGAQFF,TGCAGTGCTAGAGACGGGGGGGCGCAGTTCTTC
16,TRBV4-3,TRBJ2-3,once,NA,CASSEGPGPSTDTQYF,TGCGCCAGCAGTGAGGGACCGGGGCCCAGCACAGATACGCAGTATTTT
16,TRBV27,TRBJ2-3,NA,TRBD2,CASSLGLALSTDTQYF,TGTGCCAGCAGTTTGGGACTAGCGCTCAGCACAGATACGCAGTATTTT
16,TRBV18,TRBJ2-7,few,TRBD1,CASSPSGTGIIHEQYF,TGTGCCAGCTCACCATCCGGGACAGGGATTATCCACGAGCAGTACTTC
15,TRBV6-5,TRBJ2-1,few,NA,CASSHNTLANNEQFF,TGTGCCAGCAGTCATAACACGCTAGCCAACAATGAGCAGTTCTTC
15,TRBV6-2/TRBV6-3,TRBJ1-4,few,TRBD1,CASSRLTGGDEKLFF,TGTGCCAGCAGTCGCTTGACAGGGGGCGATGAAAAACTGTTTTTT
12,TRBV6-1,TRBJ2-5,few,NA,CAAGTDSETQYF,TGTGCGGCCGGCACGGATTCAGAGACCCAGTACTTC
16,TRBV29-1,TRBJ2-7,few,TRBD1,CSVELATGQGSHEQYF,TGCAGCGTTGAATTGGCTACGGGACAGGGCAGCCACGAGCAGTACTTC
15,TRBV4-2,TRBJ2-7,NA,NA,CASSPSDRGPYEQYF,TGTGCCAGCAGCCCTTCTGATAGGGGACCATACGAGCAGTACTTC
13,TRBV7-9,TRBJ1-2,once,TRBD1,CASTLLPGGGYTF,TGTGCCAGCACCCTCCTCCCAGGGGGAGGCTACACCTTC
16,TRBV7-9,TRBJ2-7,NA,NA,CASSSTDSYQSYEQYF,TGTGCCAGCAGCTCAACGGACTCTTACCAATCCTACGAGCAGTACTTC